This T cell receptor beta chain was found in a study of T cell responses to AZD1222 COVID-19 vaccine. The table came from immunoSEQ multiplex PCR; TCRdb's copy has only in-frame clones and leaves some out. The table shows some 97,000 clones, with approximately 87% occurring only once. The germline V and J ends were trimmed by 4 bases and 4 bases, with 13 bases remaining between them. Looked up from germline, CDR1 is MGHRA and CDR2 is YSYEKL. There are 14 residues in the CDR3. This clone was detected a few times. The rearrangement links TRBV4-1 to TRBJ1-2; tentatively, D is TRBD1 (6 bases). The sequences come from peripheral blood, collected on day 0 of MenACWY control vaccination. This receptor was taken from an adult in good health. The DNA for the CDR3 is TGCGCCAGCAGCCCCTTGACAGGCCTCTATGGCTACACCTTC. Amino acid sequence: CASSPLTGLYGYTF.